Reported below is one TCR beta chain. Additional DNA sequences in this sample encode the identical CDR3. CDR3 length: 13 amino acids. Trimming took 4 bases from V and 0 from J, leaving 7 bases between them. CDR1 and CDR2 from the germline V gene are SQVTM and ANQGSEA. The sample is drawn from a study of shared clonotypes between healthy human individuals. TCRdb's table, derived via immunoSEQ multiplex PCR, lists solely in-frame clones and lacks some. The data show about 2.4 million clones, over 85% seen once. Sequencing used naive CD4+ T cells from PBMCs. As for subset: CD45RA+ positively selected. The receptor's source is a man aged 18 to 30 in good health. Some clones in this sample may be carry-over from other donors' samples. The rearrangement uses TRBV29-1 and TRBJ1-3; D uncertain. CDR3 loop: CSVGVSSGNTIYF. The CDR3, as DNA: TGCAGCGTTGGAGTCTCCTCTGGAAACACCATATATTTT.